The text below deals with one T cell receptor (beta chain). The sample originates from a study of blood T cell repertoires in COVID-19. Study summary: Specimens from acute and convalescent COVID-19 originated in the United States, Italy and Spain. The analysed material was cDNA or gDNA that came from T cells, B-cell-depleted T cells, or PBMCs.

Original processing methods: Nucleated cell counts were estimated from reference gene primer amplification. Sequencing used immunoSEQ multiplex PCR; TCRdb keeps in-frame clones, though not all of them. V and J calls and clone size are copied from that table; D and trimming were computed from the DNA. The profile shows some 170,000 clones, around 80% of them singletons. Germline CDR1 is LNHNV and CDR2 is YYDKDF (reference sequence). V dropped 0 bases and J dropped 1 base, with 16 bases sitting between them. This CDR3 has 18 amino acids. The material sequenced was peripheral blood. This chain links TRBV15 with TRBJ1-5, with D uncertain. The sequence derives from a man aged 60 to 75 with acute or convalescent COVID-19. The CDR3 bases are TGTGCCACCAGCAGAGATCTCGGAGGCAGGTCAAGCAATCAGCCCCAGCATTTT. Amino acid sequence: CATSRDLGGRSSNQPQHF. Full variable domain (remainder filled in from reference TRBV15 and TRBJ1-5): DAMVIQNPRYQVTQFGKPVTLSCSQTLNHNVMYWYQQKSSQAPKLLFHYYDKDFNNEADTPDNFQSRRPNTSFCFLDIRSPGLGDTAMYLCATSRDLGGRSSNQPQHFGDGTRLSIL.